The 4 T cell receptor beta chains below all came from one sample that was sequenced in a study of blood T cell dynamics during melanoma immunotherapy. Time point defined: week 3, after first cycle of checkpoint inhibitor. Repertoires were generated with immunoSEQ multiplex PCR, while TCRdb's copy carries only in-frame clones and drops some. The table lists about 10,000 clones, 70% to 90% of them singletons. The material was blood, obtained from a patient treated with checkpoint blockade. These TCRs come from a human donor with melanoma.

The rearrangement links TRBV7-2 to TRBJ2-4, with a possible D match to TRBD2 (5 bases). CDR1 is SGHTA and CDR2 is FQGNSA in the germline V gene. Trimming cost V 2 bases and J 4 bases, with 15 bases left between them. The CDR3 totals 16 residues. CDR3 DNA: TGTGCCAGCAGCTTAATAGCCCCCGGAGGTAAAAACATTCAGTACTTC. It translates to CASSLIAPGGKNIQYF.

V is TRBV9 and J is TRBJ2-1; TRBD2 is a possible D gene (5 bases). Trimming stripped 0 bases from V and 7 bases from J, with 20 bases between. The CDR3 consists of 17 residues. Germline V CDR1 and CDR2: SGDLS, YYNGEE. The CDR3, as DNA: TGTGCCAGCAGCGTAGGTCTTATGGGGAGAGTACAAAATGAGCAGTTCTTC. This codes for CASSVGLMGRVQNEQFF.

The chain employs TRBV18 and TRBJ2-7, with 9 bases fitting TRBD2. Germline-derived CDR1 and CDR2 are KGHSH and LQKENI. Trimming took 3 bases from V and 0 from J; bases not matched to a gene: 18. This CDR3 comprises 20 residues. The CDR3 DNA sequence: TGTGCCAGCTCACCGAGTTCGGACAAAGACGCTAGCGGGAACTCCTACGAGCAGTACTTC. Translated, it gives CASSPSSDKDASGNSYEQYF.

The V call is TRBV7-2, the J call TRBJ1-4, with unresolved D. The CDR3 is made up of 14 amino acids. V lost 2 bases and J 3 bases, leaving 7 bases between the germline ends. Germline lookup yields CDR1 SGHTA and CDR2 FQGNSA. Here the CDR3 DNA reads TGTGCCAGCAGCTTAAGTAGGGCTAATGAAAAACTGTTTTTT. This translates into CASSLSRANEKLFF. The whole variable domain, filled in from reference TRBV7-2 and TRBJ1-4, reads GAGVSQSPSNKVTEKGKDVELRCDPISGHTALYWYRQSLGQGLEFLIYFQGNSAPDKSGLPSDRFSAERTGGSVSTLTIQRTQQEDSAVYLCASSLSRANEKLFFGSGTQLSVL.